Presented here are 26 T cell receptor beta chains from one specimen sequenced in a study of blood T cell repertoires in COVID-19. The data were produced by immunoSEQ multiplex PCR, yet TCRdb's version contains in-frame clones alone and is incomplete. The sample shows about 88,000 clones, less than 95% of them seen only once. Source material: peripheral blood. The origin of the receptors is a man in his late teens or twenties with COVID-19, enrolled during active disease.

This clone appeared a single time. The CDR3 DNA follows: TGTGCCAGCAGCTTAGCAGGGAGGGGCACTGAAGCTTTCTTT. This sequence encodes CASSLAGRGTEAFF. The chain is built from TRBV7-2 and TRBJ1-1, with a weak D call TRBD1 (5 bases). Germline V gene lookup returns CDR1 SGHTA and CDR2 FQGNSA. Deletions cut 0 bases from V and 4 bases from J, with 9 bases between. This CDR3 is 14 amino acids long.

The chain links TRBV11-1 to TRBJ1-1, with D unclear. Trimming removed 0 bases from V and 8 bases from J, with 10 bases in between. Germline CDR1 SGHAT, CDR2 FQDESV (reference sequence). The CDR3 extends over 13 amino acids. The chain's CDR3 is CASSLAASGEAFF. The CDR3 DNA sequence: TGTGCCAGCAGCTTAGCGGCCTCCGGGGAAGCTTTCTTT.

The rearrangement links TRBV30 to TRBJ1-6, with D perhaps TRBD1 (6 bases). The CDR3 loop spans 13 amino acids. Trimming took off 5 bases at V and 8 bases at J, with 13 bases between the two ends. CDR1 GTSNPN and CDR2 SVGIG come from the germline V gene (reference sequence). The CDR3 region is CAWQQGRDSPLHF. CDR3 nucleotide sequence: TGTGCCTGGCAACAGGGAAGGGATTCACCCCTCCACTTT.

The chain carries TRBV7-2 and TRBJ1-3, with D uncertain. V lost 0 bases and J lost 4, with 13 bases in between. Germline V gives CDR1 SGHTA, CDR2 FQGNSA. The length of the CDR3 is 16 residues. The CDR3 nucleotides read TGTGCCAGCAGCTTAGCGCGCGCAGGCGCGGGAAACACCATATATTTT. As protein: CASSLARAGAGNTIYF.

The V and J genes are TRBV5-1 and TRBJ1-5; D may be TRBD1 (6 bases). Trimming left V 4 bases short and J 5 bases short, with 10 bases between. The CDR3 covers 13 residues. The germline V gene encodes CDR1 SGHRS and CDR2 YFSETQ. Here the CDR3 reads CASSQGPDQPQHF. DNA of the CDR3: TGCGCCAGCAGCCAGGGGCCAGATCAGCCCCAGCATTTT. The full variable domain, its missing parts supplied by reference TRBV5-1 and TRBJ1-5, is KAGVTQTPRYLIKTRGQQVTLSCSPISGHRSVSWYQQTPGQGLQFLFEYFSETQRNKGNFPGRFSGRQFSNSRSEMNVSTLELGDSALYLCASSQGPDQPQHFGDGTRLSIL.

This chain links TRBV9 with TRBJ2-1, with TRBD2 matching over 7 bases. The CDR3 has 15 residues. Germline V gene lookup returns CDR1 SGDLS and CDR2 YYNGEE. V shed 5 bases, J shed 0 bases, and the junction held 5 bases outside the gene matches. CDR3 residues: CASSEWEGSYNEQFF. Here the CDR3 DNA reads TGTGCCAGCAGTGAATGGGAGGGCTCCTACAATGAGCAGTTCTTC. Full variable domain (remainder filled in from reference TRBV9 and TRBJ2-1): DSGVTQTPKHLITATGQRVTLRCSPRSGDLSVYWYQQSLDQGLQFLIQYYNGEERAKGNILERFSAQQFPDLHSELNLSSLELGDSALYFCASSEWEGSYNEQFFGPGTRLTVL.

The chain is built from TRBV9 and TRBJ2-1, with 8 bases identical to TRBD2. J gave up 2 bases and V 4 bases, and 5 bases lay outside the gene matches. Per germline, CDR1 SGDLS and CDR2 YYNGEE. CDR3 size: 15 residues. CDR3 in DNA: TGTGCCAGCAGCTTCACTAGCGGACCCTACAATGAGCAGTTCTTC. This sequence encodes CASSFTSGPYNEQFF.

In this sample, this clone turned up once. This sequence joins TRBV28 and TRBJ2-7; TRBD1 matches 9 bases. This CDR3 comprises 12 residues. V lost 10 bases and J lost 5; bases outside the gene matches: 6. Germline V CDR1 and CDR2: MDHEN, SYDVKM. DNA for the CDR3: TGTGCCACCCGGGACAGGGTCAACGAGCAGTACTTC. It specifies CATRDRVNEQYF.

This clone occurred a few times. The rearrangement joins TRBV28 to TRBJ1-1, with TRBD1 matching 8 bases. The CDR3 runs 16 residues. V was pared by 7 bases and J by 4 bases, with 14 bases of the junction left unmatched. From germline, CDR1 is MDHEN and CDR2 SYDVKM. The CDR3: CASIPSQGAVGTEAFF. CDR3 DNA: TGTGCCAGCATCCCTTCCCAGGGGGCTGTGGGCACTGAAGCTTTCTTT.

V is TRBV7-6 and J is TRBJ2-5; no firm D call. The V end was cut by 5 bases, the J end by 5 bases, with 15 bases between. CDR3 length equals 14 residues. Germline V lookup: CDR1 SGHVS, CDR2 FNYEAQ. CDR3 region: CASSPWARAETQYF. Written as DNA, the CDR3 is TGTGCCAGCAGCCCATGGGCCCGCGCGGAGACCCAGTACTTC.

This clone came up once. V gene TRBV6-5 combines with J gene TRBJ2-1; TRBD1 matches 9 bases. Trimming removed 4 bases from V and 6 bases from J; junction bases left unmatched: 7. The germline CDR1 and CDR2 sequences are MNHEY and SVGAGI. CDR3 size: 15 residues. CDR3 sequence reads: CASSLGDRVFNEQFF. For the CDR3, the DNA is TGTGCCAGCAGTTTAGGGGACAGGGTGTTCAATGAGCAGTTCTTC.

V is TRBV7-3 and J is TRBJ2-3, with TRBD2 matching over 8 bases. CDR1 SGHTA and CDR2 FQGTGA come from the germline V gene. Trimming cost V 2 bases and J 10 bases; bases outside gene matches: 11. This CDR3 is 15 amino acids long. The CDR3 region is CASSLRREGGPPQYF. CDR3 coding DNA: TGTGCCAGCAGCTTACGCCGGGAGGGCGGTCCCCCGCAGTATTTT. The full variable domain, completed using reference TRBV7-3 and TRBJ2-3, is GAGVSQTPSNKVTEKGKYVELRCDPISGHTALYWYRQSLGQGPEFLIYFQGTGAADDSGLPNDRFFAVRPEGSVSTLKIQRTERGDSAVYLCASSLRREGGPPQYFGPGTRLTVL.

The rearrangement links TRBV13 to TRBJ2-7; TRBD1 is a possible D gene (6 bases). The V gene lost 5 bases and the J gene lost 0 bases, with 14 bases spanning the gap. In germline, CDR1 is PRHDT, CDR2 FYEKMQ (reference sequence). This CDR3 comprises 15 residues. In DNA form, the CDR3 reads TGTGCCAGCAGCGCACGGACAGCTAGCTCCTACGAGCAGTACTTC. Protein product: CASSARTASSYEQYF.

This clone turned up a few times. The chain links TRBV29-1 to TRBJ2-7, with 9 bases aligning to TRBD1. CDR1 SQVTM and CDR2 ANQGSEA come from the germline V gene. The CDR3 is made up of 12 amino acids. Trimming removed 8 bases from V and 6 bases from J; junction bases left unmatched: 8. The CDR3 is CSSGDRESEQYF. CDR3 bases: TGCAGCTCGGGGGACAGGGAGAGCGAGCAGTACTTC.

The chain joins TRBV28 to TRBJ1-2; D might be TRBD1 (5 bases). The CDR3 is made up of 12 amino acids. V lost 7 bases, J lost 4 bases, and 10 bases lay in between. Germline V gene data show CDR1 as MDHEN and CDR2 as SYDVKM. CDR3 sequence: CASTGTAYGYTF. CDR3 bases: TGTGCCAGCACAGGGACTGCCTATGGCTACACCTTC.

In its sample, this clone ranks as medium-sized (0.01 to 0.1%). J is TRBJ1-6 and V is TRBV19; D is unclear. Between the trimmed V and J ends, which lost 5 bases and 7 bases, there was a span of 12 bases. Germline V lookup: CDR1 LNHDA, CDR2 SQIVND (reference sequence). The CDR3 is 14 residues long. The CDR3: CASSEAILNSPLHF. The CDR3 bases are TGTGCCAGTAGTGAGGCAATCCTGAATTCACCCCTCCACTTT.

J is TRBJ1-3 and V is TRBV28, with a weak D call TRBD1 (6 bases). This CDR3 contains 15 residues. Germline-derived CDR1 and CDR2 are MDHEN and SYDVKM. V lost 6 bases to trimming and J lost 0 bases, with 12 bases between them. CDR3 residues: CASSDRTASGNTIYF. Written as DNA, the CDR3 is TGTGCCAGCAGCGACCGGACAGCCTCTGGAAACACCATATATTTT.

The rearrangement joins TRBV7-2 to TRBJ1-1; no firm D call. The germline V gene has CDR1 SGHTA and CDR2 FQGNSA. V lost 1 base and J 2 bases, leaving 11 bases between the germline ends. The CDR3 covers 15 residues. The CDR3 is CASSLGVRGNTEAFF. CDR3 DNA: TGTGCCAGCAGCTTAGGAGTCCGGGGTAACACTGAAGCTTTCTTT.

V gene TRBV7-8 combines with J gene TRBJ2-1; 10 bases are shared with TRBD2. V lost 6 bases, J lost 6 bases, and 20 bases stayed unmatched. Germline CDR1 SGHVS, CDR2 FQNEAQ. The CDR3 sequence is 19 residues long. CDR3 sequence (DNA): TGTGCCAGCAGGACATTCCTACAGCGGGAGGGCCGGGTCGTCAATGAGCAGTTCTTC. Amino acids: CASRTFLQREGRVVNEQFF.

V gene TRBV29-1 combines with J gene TRBJ2-7, with no clear D. Germline assignment: CDR1 SQVTM and CDR2 ANQGSEA. CDR3 size: 12 residues. Trimming left V 4 bases short and J 1 base short, with 8 bases between. CDR3 sequence (DNA): TGCAGCGTTGTAGAGTATTCCTACGAGCAGTACTTC. It translates to CSVVEYSYEQYF.

The chain recombines TRBV6-5 with TRBJ2-7, with 13 nucleotides matching TRBD2. J gave up 2 bases and V 6 bases, and 1 base lay outside the gene matches. This CDR3 contains 14 residues. Per the germline V gene, CDR1 is MNHEY and CDR2 is SVGAGI. The CDR3 nucleotides read TGTGCCAGCAGCGGGACTAGCGGGACCTACGAGCAGTACTTC. Translation: CASSGTSGTYEQYF.

The rearrangement uses TRBV27 and TRBJ1-5; no firm D call. Trimming pared 5 bases from V and 2 bases from J, leaving 10 bases between. Germline assignment: CDR1 MNHEY and CDR2 SMNVEV (reference sequence). This CDR3 is built from 14 residues. The DNA for the CDR3 is TGTGCCAGCAGTGGAAGACAAGGCAATCAGCCCCAGCATTTT. It encodes CASSGRQGNQPQHF.

V gene TRBV3-1 (or the pseudogene TRBV3-2) combines with J gene TRBJ1-6; D unclear. The V gene lost 1 base and the J gene lost 12 bases, with 10 bases spanning the gap. CDR1 and CDR2 (germline): LGHDT, YNNKEL (reference sequence). The CDR3 extends over 13 amino acids. The CDR3 DNA reads TGTGCCAGCAGCCAAGCGATGGTCGGACCCCTCCACTTT. It encodes CASSQAMVGPLHF.

The CDR3 region has the DNA TGTGCCAGCAACCCCCCAGCGGGTTCTTACAATGAGCAGTTCTTC. Its protein product is CASNPPAGSYNEQFF. The chain joins TRBV28 to TRBJ2-1, with a tentative D call TRBD2 (6 bases). Deletions cut 7 bases from V and 4 bases from J, with 17 bases between. The CDR3 loop spans 15 amino acids. The germline V gene encodes CDR1 MDHEN and CDR2 SYDVKM.

The chain employs TRBV4-2 and TRBJ2-5; D might be TRBD2 (6 bases). The germline V and J ends were trimmed by 0 bases and 5 bases, with 22 bases remaining between them. The CDR3 has 18 residues. Germline V gives CDR1 LGHNA, CDR2 YNFKEQ. This chain's CDR3 is CASSQDPAGPEAGETQYF. Here the CDR3 DNA reads TGTGCCAGCAGCCAAGACCCCGCGGGGCCGGAGGCCGGGGAGACCCAGTACTTC.

The CDR3 nucleotides are TGTGCCAGCAGCTTGGGCAGGGTCTATGGCTACACCTTC. Amino acids: CASSLGRVYGYTF. The chain links TRBV5-8 to TRBJ1-2, with D possibly matching TRBD1 (5 bases). The CDR3 is 13 amino acids. The germline V gene encodes CDR1 SGHTS and CDR2 YDEGEE. The V end was cut by 0 bases, the J end by 4 bases, with 7 bases between.